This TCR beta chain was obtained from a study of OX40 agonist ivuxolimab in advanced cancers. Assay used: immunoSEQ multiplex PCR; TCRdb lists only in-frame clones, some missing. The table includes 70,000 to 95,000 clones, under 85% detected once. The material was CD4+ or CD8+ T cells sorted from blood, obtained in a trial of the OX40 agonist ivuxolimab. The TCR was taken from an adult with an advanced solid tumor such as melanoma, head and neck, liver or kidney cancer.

The CDR3 sequence is CASSDLDRLSGYTF. The CDR3 DNA is TGTGCCAGCAGTGATCTAGACAGGCTTTCTGGCTACACCTTC. The genes are TRBV4-2 and TRBJ1-2, with D possibly matching TRBD1 (6 bases). Trimming removed 6 bases at V and 7 bases at J, with 18 bases between. CDR1 LGHNA and CDR2 YNFKEQ come from the germline V gene. The CDR3 runs to 14 residues.